This record covers a single TCR beta chain. These data belong to a study of PD-L1 blockade in urothelial cancer. Whole-study context: Analysis of the blood was performed 3 weeks (second dose) and 6 weeks after treatment start.

The CDR3 totals 15 residues. The V and J ends lost 0 bases and 0 bases, in that order; junction bases with no gene match: 3. Looked up from germline, CDR1 is SGDLS and CDR2 is YYNGEE. Time point reported: peripheral blood 6 weeks after treatment start. Here immunoSEQ multiplex PCR was the method, and the copy in TCRdb shows in-frame clones only, minus some. Of about 46,000 clones listed, about 85% are singletons. The chain has TRBV9 and TRBJ2-7, with 7 nucleotides matching TRBD1. This clonotype was sampled from a man aged 45 to 65 with urothelial cancer. The material sequenced was PBMCs, taken around atezolizumab (anti-PD-L1) treatment. In DNA form, the CDR3 reads TGTGCCAGCAGCGTAGGTGACAGGGCCTCCTACGAGCAGTACTTC. The encoded protein is CASSVGDRASYEQYF.